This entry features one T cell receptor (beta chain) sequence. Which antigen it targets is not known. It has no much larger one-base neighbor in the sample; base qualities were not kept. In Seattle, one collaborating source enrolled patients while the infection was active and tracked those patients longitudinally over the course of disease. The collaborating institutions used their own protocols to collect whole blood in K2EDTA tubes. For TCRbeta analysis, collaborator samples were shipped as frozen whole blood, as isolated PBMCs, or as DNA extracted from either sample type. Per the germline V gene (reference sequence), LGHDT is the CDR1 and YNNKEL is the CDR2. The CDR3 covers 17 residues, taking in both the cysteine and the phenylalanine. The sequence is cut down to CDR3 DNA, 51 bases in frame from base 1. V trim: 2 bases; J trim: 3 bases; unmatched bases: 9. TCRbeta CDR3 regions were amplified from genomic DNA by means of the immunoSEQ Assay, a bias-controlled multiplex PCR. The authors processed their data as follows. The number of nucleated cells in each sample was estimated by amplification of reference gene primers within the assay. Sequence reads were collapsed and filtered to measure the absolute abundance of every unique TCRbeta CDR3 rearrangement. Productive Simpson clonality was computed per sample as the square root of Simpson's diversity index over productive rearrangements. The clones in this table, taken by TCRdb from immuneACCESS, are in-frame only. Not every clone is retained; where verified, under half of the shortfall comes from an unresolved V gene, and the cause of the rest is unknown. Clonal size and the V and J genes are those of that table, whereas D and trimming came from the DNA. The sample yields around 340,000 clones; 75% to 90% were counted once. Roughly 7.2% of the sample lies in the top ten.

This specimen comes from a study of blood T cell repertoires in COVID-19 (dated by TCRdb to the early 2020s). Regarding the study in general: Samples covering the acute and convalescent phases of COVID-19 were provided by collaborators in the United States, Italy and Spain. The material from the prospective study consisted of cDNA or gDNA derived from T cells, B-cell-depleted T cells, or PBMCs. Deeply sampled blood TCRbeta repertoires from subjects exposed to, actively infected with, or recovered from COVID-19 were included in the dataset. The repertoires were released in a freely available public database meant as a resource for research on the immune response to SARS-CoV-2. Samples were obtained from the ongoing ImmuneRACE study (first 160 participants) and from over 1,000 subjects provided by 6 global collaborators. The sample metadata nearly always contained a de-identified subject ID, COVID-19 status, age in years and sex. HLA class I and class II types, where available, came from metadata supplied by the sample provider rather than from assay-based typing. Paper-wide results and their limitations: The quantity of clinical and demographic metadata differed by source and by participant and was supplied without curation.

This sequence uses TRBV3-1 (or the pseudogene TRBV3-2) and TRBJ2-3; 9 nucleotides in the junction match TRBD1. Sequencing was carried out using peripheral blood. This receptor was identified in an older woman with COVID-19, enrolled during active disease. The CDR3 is CASSQYGTGSRTDTQYF. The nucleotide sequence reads TGTGCCAGCAGCCAATATGGGACAGGGTCGAGGACAGATACGCAGTATTTT.